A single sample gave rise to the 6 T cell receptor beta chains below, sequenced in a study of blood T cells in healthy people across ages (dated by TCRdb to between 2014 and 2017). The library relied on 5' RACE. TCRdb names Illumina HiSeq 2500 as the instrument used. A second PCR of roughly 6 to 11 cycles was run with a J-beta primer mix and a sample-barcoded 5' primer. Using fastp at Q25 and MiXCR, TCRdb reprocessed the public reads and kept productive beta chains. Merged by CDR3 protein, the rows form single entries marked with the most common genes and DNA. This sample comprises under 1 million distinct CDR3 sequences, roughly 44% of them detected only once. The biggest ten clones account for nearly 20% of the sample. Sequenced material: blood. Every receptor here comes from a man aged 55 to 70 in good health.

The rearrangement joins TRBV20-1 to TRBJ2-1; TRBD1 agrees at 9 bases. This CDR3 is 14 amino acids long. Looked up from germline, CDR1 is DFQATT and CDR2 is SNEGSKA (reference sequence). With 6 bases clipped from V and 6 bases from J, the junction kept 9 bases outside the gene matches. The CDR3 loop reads CSARFGTGLNEQFF. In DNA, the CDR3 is TGCAGTGCCCGGTTCGGGACAGGGCTCAATGAGCAGTTCTTC.

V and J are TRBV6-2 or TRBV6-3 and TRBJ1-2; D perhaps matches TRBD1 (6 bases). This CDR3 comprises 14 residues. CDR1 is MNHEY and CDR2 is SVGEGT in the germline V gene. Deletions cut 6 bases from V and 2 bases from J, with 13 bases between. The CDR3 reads CASRFRDTNYGYTF. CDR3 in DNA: TGTGCCAGCAGATTCCGGGACACCAACTATGGCTACACCTTC.

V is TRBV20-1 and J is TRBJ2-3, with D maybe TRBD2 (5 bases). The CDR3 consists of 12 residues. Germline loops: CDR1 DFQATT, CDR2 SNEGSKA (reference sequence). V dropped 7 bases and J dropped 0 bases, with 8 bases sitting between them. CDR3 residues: CSGRGSTDTQYF. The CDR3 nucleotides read TGCAGTGGTCGGGGAAGCACAGATACGCAGTATTTT.

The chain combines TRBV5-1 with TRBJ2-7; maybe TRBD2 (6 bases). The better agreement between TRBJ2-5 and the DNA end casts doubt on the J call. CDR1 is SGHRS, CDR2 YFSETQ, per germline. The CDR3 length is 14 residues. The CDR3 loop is CASSERQAGETQYF. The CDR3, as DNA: TGCGCCAGCAGCGAGCGCCAGGCGGGGGAGACCCAGTACTTC.

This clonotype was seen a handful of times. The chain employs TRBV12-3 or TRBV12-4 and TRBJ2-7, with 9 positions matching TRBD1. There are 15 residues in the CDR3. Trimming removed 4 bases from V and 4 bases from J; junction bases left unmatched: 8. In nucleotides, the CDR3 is TGTGCCAGCAGTTCTCGGACAGGGGCGCTATACGAGCAGTACTTC. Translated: CASSSRTGALYEQYF.

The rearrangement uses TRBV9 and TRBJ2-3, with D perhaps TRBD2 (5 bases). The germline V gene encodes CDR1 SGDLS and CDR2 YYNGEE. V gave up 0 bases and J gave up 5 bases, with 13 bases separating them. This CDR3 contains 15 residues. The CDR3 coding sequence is TGTGCCAGCAGCGTAGAGGGCGGGTCGGTAGATACGCAGTATTTT. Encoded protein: CASSVEGGSVDTQYF.